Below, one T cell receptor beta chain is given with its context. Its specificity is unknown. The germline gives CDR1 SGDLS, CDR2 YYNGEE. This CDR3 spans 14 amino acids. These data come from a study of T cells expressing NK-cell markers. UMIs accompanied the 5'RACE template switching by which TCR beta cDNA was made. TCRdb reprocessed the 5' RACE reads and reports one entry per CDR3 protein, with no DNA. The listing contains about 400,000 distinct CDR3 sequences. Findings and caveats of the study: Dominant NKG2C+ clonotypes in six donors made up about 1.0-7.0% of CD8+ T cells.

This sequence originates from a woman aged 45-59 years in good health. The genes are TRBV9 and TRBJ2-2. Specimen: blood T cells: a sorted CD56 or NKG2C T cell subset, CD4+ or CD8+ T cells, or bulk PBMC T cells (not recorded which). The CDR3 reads CASSVGGLTGELFF.